These T cell receptor beta chains were read from a single sample in a study of PD-1 blockade in classical Hodgkin lymphoma. Clones were read by immunoSEQ multiplex PCR, and TCRdb kept only the in-frame ones, dropping some. The sample has some 14,000 clones, roughly 78% seen once. Sample: peripheral blood mononuclear cells (PBMCs), taken at baseline. These receptors all come from a human donor with classical Hodgkin lymphoma. CDR3s include the opening cysteine and the closing phenylalanine or tryptophan. A D gene is named only where the DNA matches it firmly. Size is omitted from some rows. Given values are once, few, many or a class for expanded clones.

d_call	clone_size	cdr3_length	v_call	j_call	cdr3_nt	cdr3_aa
TRBD1	.	13	TRBV5-4	TRBJ1-2	TGTGCCAGCAGCTGGCAGGGGGCACAGAAATACACCTTC	CASSWQGAQKYTF
TRBD1	.	13	TRBV6-5	TRBJ1-1	TGTGCCAGCAGAGGGACAGGGAACACTGAAGCTTTCTTT	CASRGTGNTEAFF
TRBD1	.	14	TRBV7-8	TRBJ1-5	TGTGCCAGCAGCTTAGGGACAGGGATTCAGCCCCAGCATTTT	CASSLGTGIQPQHF
TRBD1	.	17	TRBV7-9	TRBJ1-1	TGTGCCAGCAGCTTAGGGAGAGGGACAGGCGGGAACACTGAAGCTTTCTTT	CASSLGRGTGGNTEAFF
TRBD1	.	15	TRBV2	TRBJ2-1	TGTGCCAGCAGTGAAGAGGGACAGGGTGGGAATGAGCAGTTCTTC	CASSEEGQGGNEQFF
.	.	11	TRBV10-3	TRBJ2-3	TGTGCCATCAGGCGCACAGATACGCAGTATTTT	CAIRRTDTQYF
.	.	15	TRBV5-8	TRBJ2-4	TGTGCCAGCAGGGTCCCAGGATTAGCCAAAAACATTCAGTACTTC	CASRVPGLAKNIQYF
TRBD1	.	14	TRBV28	TRBJ1-5	TGTGCCAGCAGTTCCTTTACAGGGGATCAGCCCCAGCATTTT	CASSSFTGDQPQHF
.	once	16	TRBV11-2	TRBJ1-2	TGTGCCAGCAGCCCATTGCGAGGAGAATCGAACTATGGCTACACCTTC	CASSPLRGESNYGYTF
.	few	13	TRBV4-2	TRBJ1-5	TGTGCCAGCAGCCAAGGGACCAGGCTGGCCCAGCATTTT	CASSQGTRLAQHF
TRBD2	.	18	TRBV7-2	TRBJ2-1	TGTGCCAGCAGCTTAGTCACCGCTAGCGGGGGGGCCCATAATGAGCAGTTCTTC	CASSLVTASGGAHNEQFF
.	.	15	TRBV28	TRBJ2-7	TGTGCCAGCAGTCGACCCAGGAGGGGCTCCTACGAGCAGTACTTC	CASSRPRRGSYEQYF
TRBD2	.	15	TRBV5-1	TRBJ2-1	TGCGCCAGCAGCTTGGGTAGCGGGGGGTACAATGAGCAGTTCTTC	CASSLGSGGYNEQFF
TRBD2	.	16	TRBV5-1	TRBJ2-1	TGCGCCAGCAGCTTAAGTCTAGCGGGGAGAATAAATGAGCAGTTCTTC	CASSLSLAGRINEQFF
.	.	13	TRBV5-1	TRBJ2-7	TGCGCCAGCAGCTTTCCAGGGGTCTACGAGCAGTACTTC	CASSFPGVYEQYF
.	.	14	TRBV27	TRBJ1-2	TGTGCCAGCAGTTTCTTTGGGGGGCCTTATGGCTACACCTTC	CASSFFGGPYGYTF
TRBD1	few	14	TRBV5-5	TRBJ1-2	TGTGCCAGCAGCTCGCGTACAGGGGACTATGGCTACACCTTC	CASSSRTGDYGYTF
.	once	14	TRBV9	TRBJ2-5	TGTGCCAGCAGCGTAGCTCCGAACCAAGAGACCCAGTACTTC	CASSVAPNQETQYF
.	.	15	TRBV5-1	TRBJ2-1	TGCGCCAGCAGCGCCTCTAGCCCGTCCTACAATGAGCAGTTCTTC	CASSASSPSYNEQFF
TRBD1	.	14	TRBV5-1	TRBJ2-3	TGCGCCAGCCAGACAGGGTCAGTGTCAGATACGCAGTATTTT	CASQTGSVSDTQYF
.	.	16	TRBV7-6	TRBJ2-2	TGTGCCAGCAGCCCCCTCAGCGGAACTAACACCGGGGAGCTGTTTTTT	CASSPLSGTNTGELFF
TRBD2	.	14	TRBV10-2	TRBJ2-1	TGCGCCAGCAGTTCTAGCGGGGGGGCCAATGAGCAGTTCTTC	CASSSSGGANEQFF
.	few	15	TRBV28	TRBJ1-1	TGTGCCAGCAGTTCAGCGCGTAGGTGGAGCACTGAAGCTTTCTTT	CASSSARRWSTEAFF
.	.	15	TRBV4-1	TRBJ2-5	TGCGCCAGCAGCCAAGAGGGGAGCTACCAAGAGACCCAGTACTTC	CASSQEGSYQETQYF
.	once	18	TRBV7-8	TRBJ2-7	TGTGCCAGCAGCTCTCGGGCCCCGACAATCCAGAGCTCCTACGAGCAGTACTTC	CASSSRAPTIQSSYEQYF
TRBD1	.	15	TRBV6-5	TRBJ1-2	TGTGCCGTTCGGGACAGGGGGAAAAGGAACTATGGCTACACCTTC	CAVRDRGKRNYGYTF
.	.	13	TRBV2	TRBJ1-3	TGTGCCAGCAGTGAACAGTTTGTGAACACCATATATTTT	CASSEQFVNTIYF
.	.	13	TRBV5-1	TRBJ2-5	TGCGCCAGCAGCTTGGGGGGGGGCCGGACCCAGTACTTC	CASSLGGGRTQYF
TRBD2	.	15	TRBV5-1	TRBJ2-2	TGCGCCAGCAGCGCCGGGACTAGCGGTACCGGGGAGCTGTTTTTT	CASSAGTSGTGELFF
.	.	18	TRBV13	TRBJ1-2	TGTGCCAGCAGCCCTACTTTTAGTGCTCACGCGGTGAGCTATGGCTACACCTTC	CASSPTFSAHAVSYGYTF
.	.	13	TRBV2	TRBJ1-3	TGTGCCAGCAGCGGGCAGTCTGGAAACACCATATATTTT	CASSGQSGNTIYF
.	.	14	TRBV6-5	TRBJ2-7	TGTGCCAGCAGCAAAGGGGCTTTGACCTACGAGCAGTACTTC	CASSKGALTYEQYF
TRBD1	few	15	TRBV19	TRBJ1-5	TGTGCCAGTAGCTCAGGACAGGTTTACAATCAGCCCCAGCATTTT	CASSSGQVYNQPQHF
.	.	15	TRBV5-1	TRBJ2-2	TGCGCCAGCAGCAAACTAGTAGTCGACACCGGGGAGCTGTTTTTT	CASSKLVVDTGELFF
TRBD1	few	13	TRBV5-1	TRBJ1-2	TGCGCCAGCAGCCGGACAGGGGATTATGGCTACACCTTC	CASSRTGDYGYTF
.	.	17	TRBV4-3	TRBJ1-6	TGCGCCAGCAGCCAAGATCCGAGGAGCTCCTATAATTCACCCCTCCACTTT	CASSQDPRSSYNSPLHF
TRBD1	.	18	TRBV10-3	TRBJ1-3	TGTGCCATCAGTGAGTCTGGGACAGGGCCCGTCTCTGGAAACACCATATATTTT	CAISESGTGPVSGNTIYF
TRBD1	once	13	TRBV6-6	TRBJ2-7	TGTGCCAGCAGGCGACAGGGGTCCTACGAGCAGTACTTC	CASRRQGSYEQYF
.	.	14	TRBV5-1	TRBJ1-4	TGCGCCAGCAGCTTGGGTACAACTAATGAAAAACTGTTTTTT	CASSLGTTNEKLFF
.	.	14	TRBV7-2	TRBJ2-7	TGTGCCAGCAGCTTAGCGGGGGCAGACTACGAGCAGTACTTC	CASSLAGADYEQYF
TRBD1	.	14	TRBV7-2	TRBJ2-7	TGTGCCAGCAGCTCACAGACAGGGGTTAGCGAGCAGTACTTC	CASSSQTGVSEQYF
.	.	12	TRBV5-4	TRBJ1-4	TGTGCCAGCAGCTTGATTGGAGGGGAACTGTTTTTT	CASSLIGGELFF
TRBD1	.	15	TRBV6-5	TRBJ2-7	TGTGCCAGCGGAAGGGGGGGGACAGGGGTTGGCGAGCAGTACTTC	CASGRGGTGVGEQYF
.	.	14	TRBV5-5	TRBJ1-2	TGTGCCAGCAGCTTAGGGCGTGCGGACTATGGCTACACCTTC	CASSLGRADYGYTF
.	.	13	TRBV2	TRBJ2-2	TGTGCCAGCAGGCCCCAGGGAGTCGGGGAGCTGTTTTTT	CASRPQGVGELFF
TRBD2	.	16	TRBV4-3	TRBJ2-3	TGCGCCAGCAGCCAAGTTGGGAGCGGGGGGGCTTATACGCAGTATTTT	CASSQVGSGGAYTQYF
.	.	16	TRBV5-1	TRBJ2-1	TGCGCCAGCAGCTTCCATGGGGCGGCGACCTACAATGAGCAGTTCTTC	CASSFHGAATYNEQFF
TRBD1	once	15	TRBV5-1	TRBJ2-7	TGCGCCAGCAGCTGGGGACAGGGGGATTCCTACGAGCAGTACTTC	CASSWGQGDSYEQYF
.	.	13	TRBV2	TRBJ2-3	TGTGCCAGCAGTAAGTGGCCCCCAGATACGCAGTATTTT	CASSKWPPDTQYF
.	.	14	TRBV10-3	TRBJ2-2	TGTGCCATCAGTGGTAAAGGTGGGACCGGGGAGCTGTTTTTT	CAISGKGGTGELFF
TRBD1	.	16	TRBV5-6	TRBJ2-3	TGTGCCAGCAGCTTGAACAGGGGAAGTCGGACAGATACGCAGTATTTT	CASSLNRGSRTDTQYF
.	.	13	TRBV7-2	TRBJ1-1	TGTGCCAGCAGCCCAGGGGCCCGAGGTGAAGCTTTCTTT	CASSPGARGEAFF
.	.	11	TRBV15	TRBJ2-3	TGTGCCACCAGCAGGGCAGATACGCAGTATTTT	CATSRADTQYF
.	.	15	TRBV10-3	TRBJ1-1	TGTGCCATCAGTGAGATGGGTCAGGGTGTGACTGAAGCTTTCTTT	CAISEMGQGVTEAFF
TRBD1	.	15	TRBV6-5	TRBJ1-2	TGTGCCAGCAGTTACAGACCGGGACAGAGCTATGGCTACACCTTC	CASSYRPGQSYGYTF
.	.	15	TRBV19	TRBJ1-6	TGTGCCAGTAGTATTGAGGGGAGCAACGGTACACCCCTCCACTTT	CASSIEGSNGTPLHF
.	.	13	TRBV5-1	TRBJ1-4	TGCGCCAGCGGCAACCCCACTAATGAAAAACTGTTTTTT	CASGNPTNEKLFF
TRBD2	.	15	TRBV28	TRBJ2-1	TGTGCCAGTTCGAGCGGGGGGGCCTTGTACAATGAGCAGTTCTTC	CASSSGGALYNEQFF
TRBD1	once	15	TRBV11-2	TRBJ2-2	TGTGCCAGCAGCTACGGACAGGCAAACACCGGGGAGCTGTTTTTT	CASSYGQANTGELFF